This is a list of T cell receptor beta chains from one sample in a study of cytomegalovirus exposure and HLA in healthy donors. The table came from immunoSEQ multiplex PCR; TCRdb's copy has only in-frame clones and leaves some out. The table lists approximately 150,000 clones, nearly 80% of them singletons, with under 15% in the top ten. The specimen was PBMCs. These receptors originate from a middle-aged woman in good health and CMV-seronegative. Both conserved end residues are part of each CDR3. D genes are given only for firm matches. The size field is filled for only some rows; it gives once, few, many or a size class.

J gene	D gene	V gene	clone size	CDR3 protein	CDR3 DNA
TRBJ2-1	TRBD2	TRBV10-3	NA	CAISVGGSSYNEQFF	TGTGCCATCAGTGTGGGAGGGAGCTCCTACAATGAGCAGTTCTTC
TRBJ2-7	NA	TRBV9	NA	CASSVRADTEQYF	TGTGCCAGCAGCGTGAGGGCGGATACGGAGCAGTACTTC
TRBJ1-1	NA	TRBV19	NA	CASSIDGQTEAFF	TGTGCCAGTAGTATAGATGGACAGACTGAAGCTTTCTTT
TRBJ2-7	NA	TRBV4-2	NA	CASSQDWREEEQYF	TGTGCCAGCAGCCAAGATTGGAGGGAGGAGGAGCAGTACTTC
TRBJ1-1	NA	TRBV7-2	NA	CASSLAGGRVEAFF	TGTGCCAGCAGCTTAGCAGGGGGACGGGTTGAAGCTTTCTTT
TRBJ2-5	TRBD1	TRBV11-3	once	CASSSGQGTKTQYF	TGTGCCAGCAGCTCAGGACAGGGGACAAAGACCCAGTACTTC
TRBJ1-4	TRBD1	TRBV7-2	NA	CASSPGGGTTNEKLFF	TGTGCCAGCAGCCCAGGAGGGGGCACAACTAATGAAAAACTGTTTTTT
TRBJ2-7	TRBD1	TRBV28	NA	CASSSTGTATYEQYF	TGTGCCAGCAGTTCAACCGGGACAGCTACCTACGAGCAGTACTTC
TRBJ1-2	NA	TRBV7-2	NA	CASSWRSSGYTF	TGTGCCAGCAGCTGGCGTTCTAGTGGCTACACCTTC
TRBJ1-2	TRBD1	TRBV7-9	NA	CASSSRDRSGGYTF	TGTGCCAGCAGCTCGCGGGACAGAAGCGGTGGCTACACCTTC
TRBJ2-1	NA	TRBV19	NA	CASSSSNEQFF	TGTGCCAGTAGCTCTTCCAATGAGCAGTTCTTC
TRBJ2-7	TRBD1	TRBV19	NA	CASSSGGQGGYEQYF	TGTGCCAGTAGTTCAGGAGGACAGGGGGGCTACGAGCAGTACTTC
TRBJ2-2	NA	TRBV7-2	NA	CASSPQGPPNTGELFF	TGTGCCAGCAGCCCCCAGGGCCCTCCGAACACCGGGGAGCTGTTTTTT
TRBJ1-3	NA	TRBV10-3	NA	CATHEGNTIYF	TGTGCCACTCATGAGGGAAACACCATATATTTT
TRBJ2-1	NA	TRBV6-5	NA	CASSSQGNEQFF	TGTGCCAGCAGTAGCCAGGGAAATGAGCAGTTCTTC
TRBJ1-4	TRBD1	TRBV5-6	NA	CASSLAGGSTNEKLFF	TGTGCCAGCAGCTTGGCAGGGGGTTCCACTAATGAAAAACTGTTTTTT
TRBJ1-5	NA	TRBV28	NA	CASSLVQEGTQHF	TGTGCCAGCAGTTTAGTCCAGGAGGGGACCCAGCATTTT
TRBJ1-4	NA	TRBV7-2	NA	CASSSPGLQNEKLFF	TGTGCCAGCAGCTCGCCGGGACTGCAAAATGAAAAACTGTTTTTT
TRBJ2-5	TRBD1	TRBV5-6	NA	CASSFPGTGAETQYF	TGTGCCAGCAGCTTCCCCGGGACAGGGGCGGAGACCCAGTACTTC
TRBJ2-3	TRBD2	TRBV13	NA	CASSQTSGGRDTQYF	TGTGCCAGCAGCCAAACTAGCGGGGGGCGGGATACGCAGTATTTT
TRBJ2-5	NA	TRBV7-7	NA	CASSLVAEETQYF	TGTGCTAGCAGCTTAGTTGCGGAAGAGACCCAGTACTTC
TRBJ1-5	TRBD1	TRBV4-1	NA	CASSRVQGDNQPQHF	TGCGCCAGCAGCCGGGTACAGGGGGACAATCAGCCCCAGCATTTT
TRBJ1-2	NA	TRBV28	NA	CASSTGTRANYGYTF	TGTGCCAGCAGCACCGGGACAAGAGCTAACTATGGCTACACCTTC
TRBJ2-4	TRBD2	TRBV2	NA	CASGGVFENIQYF	TGTGCCAGCGGGGGGGTTTTCGAAAACATTCAGTACTTC
TRBJ2-7	NA	TRBV27	NA	CASSAVGQDYYEQYF	TGTGCCAGCAGTGCAGTCGGACAGGACTACTACGAGCAGTACTTC
TRBJ2-1	TRBD2	TRBV11-2	once	CASSPGRLAGADYNEQFF	TGTGCCAGCAGCCCCGGGAGGCTAGCGGGGGCAGACTACAATGAGCAGTTCTTC
TRBJ1-5	NA	TRBV7-2	NA	CASSSGRLSNQPQHF	TGTGCCAGCAGCTCTGGGAGGTTGAGCAATCAGCCCCAGCATTTT
TRBJ2-1	TRBD1	TRBV7-7	NA	CASSQDRGRDNEQFF	TGTGCCAGCAGCCAGGACAGGGGGAGAGACAATGAGCAGTTCTTC
TRBJ2-4	NA	TRBV18	few	CASSPRPSRDIQYF	TGTGCCAGCTCACCACGACCTAGCCGGGACATTCAGTACTTC
TRBJ2-7	TRBD1	TRBV18	NA	CASSPSGQGYEQYF	TGTGCCAGCTCACCCTCGGGACAGGGTTACGAGCAGTACTTC
TRBJ2-5	NA	TRBV15	NA	CATSRDRGNSGETQYF	TGTGCCACCAGCAGAGATCGGGGGAATTCAGGAGAGACCCAGTACTTC
TRBJ2-7	TRBD1	TRBV25-1	NA	CASSQTGYYEQYF	TGTGCCAGCAGCCAGACAGGGTACTACGAGCAGTACTTC
TRBJ1-6	TRBD1	TRBV4-3	NA	CASSQDLTGITYNSPLHF	TGCGCCAGCAGCCAAGATTTGACAGGGATCACCTATAATTCACCCCTCCACTTT